The 4 T cell receptor beta chains given below trace back to one sample, sequenced in a study of neurological immune-mediated disorders. TCRdb processed the 5' RACE reads anew with MiXCR; each CDR3 protein has one entry. The sample carries about 48,000 distinct CDR3 sequences, 20% to 30% recorded once. Sequencing was done on a sample of PBMCs. Source of these receptors: a woman aged 70-85 years in good health.

This clonotype has ten or more counts. This sequence joins TRBV5-5 and TRBJ2-3, with a tentative D call TRBD2 (5 bases). The CDR3 is 16 residues long. Germline CDR1 reads SGHKS; CDR2 reads YYEKEE (reference sequence). V was trimmed by 0 bases and J by 4 bases, leaving 15 bases between them. The CDR3 DNA reads TGTGCCAGCAGCTTGGAGTGGCGGGTCTGGGCAGATACGCAGTATTTT. This translates into CASSLEWRVWADTQYF.

The chain has TRBV12-3 or TRBV12-4 and TRBJ2-7, with D perhaps matching TRBD1 (6 bases). Trimming left V 2 bases short and J 5 bases short, with 13 bases between. The CDR3 is made up of 14 amino acids. DNA of the CDR3: TGTGCCAGCAGTTTAAATGGGGGCTTGGACGAGCAGTACTTC. This codes for CASSLNGGLDEQYF.

This clonotype was detected many times. This sequence joins TRBV28 and TRBJ1-2, with D uncertain. The CDR3 sequence is 15 residues long. With 6 bases removed from V and 0 bases from J, the gap between germline ends came to 14 bases. The V gene's germline CDR1 is MDHEN and CDR2 SYDVKM. Here the CDR3 DNA reads TGTGCCAGCAGCTCGCCTGGGGAATCTAACTATGGCTACACCTTC. Its translation: CASSSPGESNYGYTF.

This clonotype has ten or more counts. CDR3 region: CASSVAEGQGQSPLHF. Here the CDR3 DNA reads TGTGCCAGCAGCGTAGCGGAGGGACAGGGTCAATCACCCCTCCACTTT. The chain has TRBV9 and TRBJ1-6, with 9 bases matching TRBD1. Germline CDR1 reads SGDLS; CDR2 reads YYNGEE. The CDR3 loop spans 16 amino acids. The V segment lost 0 bases and the J segment 10 bases; nucleotides outside the gene matches: 8.